Given below is one T cell receptor (beta chain) in context. Its antigen is not identified. CDR1 and CDR2 from the germline V gene are MNHEY and SMNVEV (reference sequence). Trimming cost V 6 bases and J 7 bases, with 16 bases left between them. CDR3 length: 14 amino acids. This sample is part of a study of blood T cells in healthy people across ages. Every donor gave roughly 9.2 milliliters of peripheral blood. In each sample, at least 6.5 million PBMCs were isolated. Study-level points and caveats: Researchers said unsorted PBMCs prevented a conclusive naive versus antigen-experienced comparison.

A sample-barcoded 5' primer and a J-beta primer mix were used in a second PCR of about 7 to 11 cycles. TCRdb reprocessed the 5' RACE reads with MiXCR, giving one entry per CDR3 protein. The repertoire holds around 780,000 distinct CDR3 sequences, with roughly 24% as singletons. This sample also belongs to another study, concerning T cells of mothers and their children. As that report states: For the second PCR, the M1S primer put in sample barcodes and 2-4 random nucleotides.

The sequenced sample was blood. The chain employs TRBV27 and TRBJ2-1, with D perhaps TRBD2 (7 bases). This receptor was identified in a boy aged 10-17 years in good health. The CDR3 DNA is TGTGCCAGCAGGGACGGGGGGCAGGGAAATGAGCAGTTCTTC. Translating gives CASRDGGQGNEQFF.